This T cell receptor beta chain stems from a study of response to subunit inactivated influenza vaccine. Germline lookup yields CDR1 LGHDT and CDR2 YNNKEL (reference sequence). This CDR3 comprises 12 residues. The junction had 3 bases not matched to a gene; V was cut back by 4 bases and J by 11 bases. TCRdb passed the RT-PCR reads through MiXCR, listing each CDR3 protein once. The sample has around 710,000 distinct CDR3 sequences, more than 11% seen once; the top ten hold approximately 7%. Notes on this clonotype: Its antigen is not identified.

Study conclusions and caveats: The authors suggested that every seasonal influenza vaccination recruits few new T cells.

The clonotype comes from a man aged 50-60 years who received an inactivated influenza vaccine. This rearrangement joins TRBV3-1 to TRBJ2-2; 8 nucleotides agree with TRBD1. Source: PBMCs from blood, taken less than 15 days before vaccination. The CDR3 coding sequence is TGTGCCAGCAGCCTCCCAGGGGGCGAGCTGTTTTTT. It yields the protein CASSLPGGELFF.